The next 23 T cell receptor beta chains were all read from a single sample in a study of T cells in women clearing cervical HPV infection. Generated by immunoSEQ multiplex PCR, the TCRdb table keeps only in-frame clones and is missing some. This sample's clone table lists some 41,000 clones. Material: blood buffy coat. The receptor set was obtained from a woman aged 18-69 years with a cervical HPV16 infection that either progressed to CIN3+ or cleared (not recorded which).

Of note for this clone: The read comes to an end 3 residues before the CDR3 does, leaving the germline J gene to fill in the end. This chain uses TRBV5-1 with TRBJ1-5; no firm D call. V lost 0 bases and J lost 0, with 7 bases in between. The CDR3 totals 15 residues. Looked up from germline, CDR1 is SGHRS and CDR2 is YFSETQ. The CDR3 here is CASSLDGVSNQPQHF. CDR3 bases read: TGCGCCAGCAGCTTGGACGGGGTTAGCAATCAGCCC.

The CDR3 loop is CASSSGTGNNEQFF. CDR3 DNA, as far as it was read: TGTGCCAGCAGCTCCGGGACAGGGAATAATGAG. The rearrangement joins TRBV7-9 to TRBJ2-1, with 9 nucleotides matching TRBD1. The observed sequence ends 3 residues before the CDR3 terminus, with the missing tail filled in from the germline J gene. The CDR3 extends over 14 amino acids. Germline loops: CDR1 SEHNR, CDR2 FQNEAQ (reference sequence). V lost 4 bases, J lost 7 bases, and 5 bases stayed unmatched. Full variable domain (remainder filled in from reference TRBV7-9 and TRBJ2-1): DTGVSQNPRHKITKRGQNVTFRCDPISEHNRLYWYRQTLGQGPEFLTYFQNEAQLEKSRLLSDRFSAERPKGSFSTLEIQRTEQGDSAMYLCASSSGTGNNEQFFGPGTRLTVL.

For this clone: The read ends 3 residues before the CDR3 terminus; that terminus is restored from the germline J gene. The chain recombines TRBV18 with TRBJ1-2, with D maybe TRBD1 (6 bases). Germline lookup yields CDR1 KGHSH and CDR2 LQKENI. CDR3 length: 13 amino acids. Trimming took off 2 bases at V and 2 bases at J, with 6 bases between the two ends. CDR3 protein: CASSPGGNYGYTF. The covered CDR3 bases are TGTGCCAGCTCACCAGGGGGCAACTATGGC.

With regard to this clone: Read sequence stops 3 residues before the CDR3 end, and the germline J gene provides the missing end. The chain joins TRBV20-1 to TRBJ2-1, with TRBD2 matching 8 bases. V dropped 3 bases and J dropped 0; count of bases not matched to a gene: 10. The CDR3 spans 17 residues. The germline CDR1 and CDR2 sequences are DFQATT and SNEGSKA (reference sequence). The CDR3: CSARASGLLSSYNEQFF. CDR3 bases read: TGCAGTGCTAGGGCTAGCGGGCTCCTGAGCTCCTACAATGAG.

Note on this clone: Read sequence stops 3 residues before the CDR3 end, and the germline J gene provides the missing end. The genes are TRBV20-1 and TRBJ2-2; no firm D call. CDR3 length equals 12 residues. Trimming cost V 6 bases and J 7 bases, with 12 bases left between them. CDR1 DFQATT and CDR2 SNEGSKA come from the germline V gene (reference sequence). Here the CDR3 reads CSAPLPSGELFF. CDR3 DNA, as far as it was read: TGCAGTGCACCCCTTCCTAGCGGGGAG.

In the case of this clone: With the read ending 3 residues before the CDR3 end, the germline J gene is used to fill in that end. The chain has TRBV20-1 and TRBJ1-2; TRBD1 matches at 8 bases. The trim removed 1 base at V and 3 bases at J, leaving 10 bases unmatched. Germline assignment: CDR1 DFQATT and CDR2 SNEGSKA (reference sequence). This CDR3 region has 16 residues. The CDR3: CSARVWVTGDHYGYTF. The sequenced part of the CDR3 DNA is TGCAGTGCTAGAGTGTGGGTGACAGGGGACCACTATGGC.

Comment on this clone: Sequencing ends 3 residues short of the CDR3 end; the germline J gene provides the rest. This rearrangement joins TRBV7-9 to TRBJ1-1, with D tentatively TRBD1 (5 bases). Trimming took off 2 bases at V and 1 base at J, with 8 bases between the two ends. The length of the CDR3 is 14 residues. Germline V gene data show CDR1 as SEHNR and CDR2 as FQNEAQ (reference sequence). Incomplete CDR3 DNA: TGTGCCAGCAGCTTATCAGGGTCGAACACTGAA. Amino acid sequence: CASSLSGSNTE. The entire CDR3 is CASSLSGSNTEAFF. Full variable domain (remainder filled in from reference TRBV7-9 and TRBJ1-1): DTGVSQNPRHKITKRGQNVTFRCDPISEHNRLYWYRQTLGQGPEFLTYFQNEAQLEKSRLLSDRFSAERPKGSFSTLEIQRTEQGDSAMYLCASSLSGSNTEAFFGQGTRLTVV.

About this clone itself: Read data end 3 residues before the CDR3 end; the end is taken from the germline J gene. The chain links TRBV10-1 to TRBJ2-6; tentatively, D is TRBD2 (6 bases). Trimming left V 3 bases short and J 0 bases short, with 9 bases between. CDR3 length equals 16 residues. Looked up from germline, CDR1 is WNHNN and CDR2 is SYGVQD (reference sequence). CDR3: CASSDGGTSGANVLTF. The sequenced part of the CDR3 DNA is TGCGCCAGCAGTGATGGGGGGACCTCTGGGGCCAACGTC.

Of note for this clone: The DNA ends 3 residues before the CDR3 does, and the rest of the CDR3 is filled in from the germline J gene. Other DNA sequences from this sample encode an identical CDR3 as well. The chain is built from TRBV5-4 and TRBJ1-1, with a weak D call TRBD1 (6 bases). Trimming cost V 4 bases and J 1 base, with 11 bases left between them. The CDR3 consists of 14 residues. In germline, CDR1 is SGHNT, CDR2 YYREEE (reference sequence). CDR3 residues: CASSLQGWNTEAFF. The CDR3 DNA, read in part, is TGTGCCAGCAGCCTACAGGGTTGGAACACTGAA.

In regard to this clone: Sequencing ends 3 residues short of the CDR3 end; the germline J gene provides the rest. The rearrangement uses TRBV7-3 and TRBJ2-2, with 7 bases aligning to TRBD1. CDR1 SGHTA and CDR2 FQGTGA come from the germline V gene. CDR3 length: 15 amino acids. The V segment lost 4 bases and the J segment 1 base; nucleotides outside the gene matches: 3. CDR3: CASSSRDRNTGELFF. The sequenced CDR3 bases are TGTGCCAGCAGCTCACGGGACAGGAACACCGGGGAG.

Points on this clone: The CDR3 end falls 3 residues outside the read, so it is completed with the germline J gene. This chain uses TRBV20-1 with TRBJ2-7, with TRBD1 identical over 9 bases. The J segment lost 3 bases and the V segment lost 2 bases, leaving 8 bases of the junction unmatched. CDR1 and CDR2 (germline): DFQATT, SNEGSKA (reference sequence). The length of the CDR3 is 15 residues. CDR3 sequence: CSARPSGQGRYEQYF. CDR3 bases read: TGCAGTGCTAGACCTTCGGGACAGGGCCGCTACGAG.

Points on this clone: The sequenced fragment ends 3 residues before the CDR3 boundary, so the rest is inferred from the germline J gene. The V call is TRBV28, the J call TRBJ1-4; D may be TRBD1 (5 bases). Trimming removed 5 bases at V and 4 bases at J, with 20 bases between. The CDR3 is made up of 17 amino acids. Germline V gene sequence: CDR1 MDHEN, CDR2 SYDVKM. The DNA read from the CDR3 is TGTGCCAGCAGTCCCCTCCCCAGCAGGGCTCTTAATGAAAAA. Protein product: CASSPLPSRALNEK. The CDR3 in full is CASSPLPSRALNEKLFF.

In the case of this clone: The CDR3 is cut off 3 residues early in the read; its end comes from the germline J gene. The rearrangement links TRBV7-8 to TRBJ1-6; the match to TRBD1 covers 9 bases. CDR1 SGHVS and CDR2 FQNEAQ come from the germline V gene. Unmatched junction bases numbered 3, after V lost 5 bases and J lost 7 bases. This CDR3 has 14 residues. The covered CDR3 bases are TGTGCCAGCAGCCGGACAGGGGAGAATTCACCC. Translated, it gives CASSRTGENSP. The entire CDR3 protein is CASSRTGENSPLHF.

The covered CDR3 bases are TGCGCCAGCAGGCCCGGACTCCGAGGC. Translating gives CASRPGLRG. In full, the CDR3 reads CASRPGLRGYTF. This chain uses TRBV10-2 with TRBJ1-2; no firm D call. The read halts 3 residues ahead of the CDR3 end, with the missing end drawn from the germline J gene. CDR3 length equals 12 residues. Germline V gene data show CDR1 as WSHSY and CDR2 as SAAADI.

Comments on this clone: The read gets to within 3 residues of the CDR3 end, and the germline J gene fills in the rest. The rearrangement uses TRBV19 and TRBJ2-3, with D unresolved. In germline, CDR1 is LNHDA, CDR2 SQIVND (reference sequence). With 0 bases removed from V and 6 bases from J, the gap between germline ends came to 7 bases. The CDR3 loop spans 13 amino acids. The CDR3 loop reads CASSIDAADTQYF. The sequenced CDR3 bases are TGTGCCAGTAGTATAGATGCAGCGGATACG.

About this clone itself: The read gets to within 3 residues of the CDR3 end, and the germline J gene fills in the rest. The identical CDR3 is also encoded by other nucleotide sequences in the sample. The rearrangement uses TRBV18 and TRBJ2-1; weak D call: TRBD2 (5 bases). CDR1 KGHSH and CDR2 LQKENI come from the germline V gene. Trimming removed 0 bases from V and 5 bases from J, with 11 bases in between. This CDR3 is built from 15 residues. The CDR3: CASSPPRGGDNEQFF. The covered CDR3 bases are TGTGCCAGCTCACCACCACGGGGTGGAGACAATGAG.

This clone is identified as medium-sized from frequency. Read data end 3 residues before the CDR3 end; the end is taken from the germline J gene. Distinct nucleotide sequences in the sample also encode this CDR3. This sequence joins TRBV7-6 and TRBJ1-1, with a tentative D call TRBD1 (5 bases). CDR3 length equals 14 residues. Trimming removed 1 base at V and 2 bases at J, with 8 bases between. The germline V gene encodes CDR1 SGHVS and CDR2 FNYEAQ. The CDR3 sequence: CASSLGQLNTEAFF. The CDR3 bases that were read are TGTGCCAGCAGCTTAGGACAGCTCAACACTGAA.

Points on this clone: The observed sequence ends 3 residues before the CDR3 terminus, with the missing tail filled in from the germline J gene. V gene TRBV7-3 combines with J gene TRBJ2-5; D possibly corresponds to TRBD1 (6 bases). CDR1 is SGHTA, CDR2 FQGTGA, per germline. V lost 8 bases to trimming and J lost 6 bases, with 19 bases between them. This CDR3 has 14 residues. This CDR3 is CASPHLQGTKTQYF. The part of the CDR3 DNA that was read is TGTGCCAGCCCCCACCTGCAGGGGACGAAGACC.

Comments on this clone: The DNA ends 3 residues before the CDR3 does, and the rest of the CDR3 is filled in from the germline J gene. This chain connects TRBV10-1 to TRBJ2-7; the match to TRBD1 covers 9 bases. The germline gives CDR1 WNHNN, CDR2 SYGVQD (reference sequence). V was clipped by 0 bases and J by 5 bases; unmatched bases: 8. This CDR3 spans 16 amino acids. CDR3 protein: CASSESKTGGGNEQYF. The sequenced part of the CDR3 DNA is TGCGCCAGCAGTGAGTCCAAGACAGGGGGAGGAAACGAG.

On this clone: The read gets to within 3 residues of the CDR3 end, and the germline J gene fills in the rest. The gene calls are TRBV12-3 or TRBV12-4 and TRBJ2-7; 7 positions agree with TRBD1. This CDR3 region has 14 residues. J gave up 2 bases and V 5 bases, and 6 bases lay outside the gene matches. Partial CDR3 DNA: TGTGCCAGCAGTCCTCGACAGGGTACCTACGAG. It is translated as CASSPRQGTYE. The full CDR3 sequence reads CASSPRQGTYEQYF.

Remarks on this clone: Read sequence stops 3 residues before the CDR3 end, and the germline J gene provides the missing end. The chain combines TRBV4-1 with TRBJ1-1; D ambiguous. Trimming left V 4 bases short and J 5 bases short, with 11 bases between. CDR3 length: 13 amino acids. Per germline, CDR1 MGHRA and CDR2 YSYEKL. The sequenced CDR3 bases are TGCGCCAGCAGCCTTGCCGACACGACTGAA. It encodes CASSLADTTE. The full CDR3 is CASSLADTTEAFF.

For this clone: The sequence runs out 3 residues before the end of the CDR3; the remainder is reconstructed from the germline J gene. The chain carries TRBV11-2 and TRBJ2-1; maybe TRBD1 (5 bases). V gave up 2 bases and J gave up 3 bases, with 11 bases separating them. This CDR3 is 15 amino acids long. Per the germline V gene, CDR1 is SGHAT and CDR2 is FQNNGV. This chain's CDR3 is CASSLSGANYNEQFF. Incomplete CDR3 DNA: TGTGCCAGCAGCTTAAGTGGGGCCAACTACAATGAG. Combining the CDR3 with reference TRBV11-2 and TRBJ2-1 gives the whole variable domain EAGVAQSPRYKIIEKRQSVAFWCNPISGHATLYWYQQILGQGPKLLIQFQNNGVVDDSQLPKDRFSAERLKGVDSTLKIQPAKLEDSAVYLCASSLSGANYNEQFFGPGTRLTVL.

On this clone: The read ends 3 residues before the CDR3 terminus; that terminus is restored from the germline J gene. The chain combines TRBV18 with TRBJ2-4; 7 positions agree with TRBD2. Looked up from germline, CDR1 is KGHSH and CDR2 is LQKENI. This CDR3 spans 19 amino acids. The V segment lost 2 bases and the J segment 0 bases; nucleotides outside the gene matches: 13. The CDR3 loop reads CASSPGASGLSLAKNIQYF. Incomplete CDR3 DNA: TGTGCCAGCTCACCAGGAGCTAGCGGACTGTCTCTAGCCAAAAACATT.